In its sample, the clone carrying this TCR beta chain was seen a few times. Clones were sequenced by immunoSEQ multiplex PCR, and TCRdb holds only the in-frame ones, with some missing. The profile shows about 230,000 clones, roughly four fifths of them singletons. The sample is drawn from a study of blood T cell repertoires in COVID-19. CDR1 is GTSNPN and CDR2 is SVGIG in the germline V gene (reference sequence). The CDR3 has 12 amino acids. Trimming shortened V by 2 bases and J by 1 base, and 5 bases separated the two germline ends. The TCR comes from a man aged 50-59 years with active or convalescent COVID-19. Source material: peripheral blood. The chain recombines TRBV30 with TRBJ1-2; D ambiguous. CDR3 region: CAWSRVNYGYTF. Here the CDR3 DNA reads TGTGCCTGGAGTCGGGTTAACTATGGCTACACCTTC. The full variable domain, rest sourced from reference TRBV30 and TRBJ1-2, is SQTIHQWPATLVQPVGSPLSLECTVEGTSNPNLYWYRQAAGRGLQLLFYSVGIGQISSEVPQNLSASRPQDRQFILSSKKLLLSDSGFYLCAWSRVNYGYTFGSGTRLTVV.